The 7 T cell receptor beta chains below all came from one sample that was sequenced in a study of CD8+ T cells in alopecia areata (dated by TCRdb to 2017 to 2018). What the time point label conveys for this sample: roughly 24 weeks on oral tofacitinib. Taken with the paper, the label for treatment or condition translates to: oral pan-JAK inhibitor, 5-10 mg twice daily. Library preparation used the immunoSEQ multiplex PCR assay. For TCR sequencing, RNA was extracted from every sample and reverse transcribed into cDNA to serve as template. TCRdb holds this immuneACCESS table with in-frame rearrangements only. Some clones are missing; in checked studies, unresolved V genes explain under half, and the rest has no known cause. For this sample the table gives about 100,000 clones, of which 44% were detected only once. Less than 20% of the sample is held by the ten biggest clonotypes. Material: CD8+ T cells sorted from blood, obtained at week 24, from a patient treated with tofacitinib. These receptor sequences come from a human donor with alopecia areata.

V is TRBV27 and J is TRBJ2-3; D remains ambiguous. Looked up from germline, CDR1 is MNHEY and CDR2 is SMNVEV (reference sequence). V was clipped by 4 bases and J by 3 bases, with 11 bases between them. The CDR3 is 14 amino acids. CDR3 nucleotides: TGTGCCAGCAGTTCGGGTTGGGGAACAGATACGCAGTATTTT. Protein product: CASSSGWGTDTQYF.

This chain uses TRBV2 with TRBJ2-7; no reliable D call. Germline loops: CDR1 SNHLY, CDR2 FYNNEI. This CDR3 comprises 15 residues. V was pared by 3 bases and J by 3 bases, with 15 bases between. The CDR3 loop reads CASSDGTAGRYEQYF. The DNA for the CDR3 is TGTGCCAGCAGTGATGGAACGGCTGGTCGCTACGAGCAGTACTTC.

The chain employs TRBV30 and TRBJ2-1; weak D call: TRBD1 (5 bases). This CDR3 region has 13 residues. V was clipped by 2 bases and J by 4 bases, with 9 bases between them. Germline lookup yields CDR1 GTSNPN and CDR2 SVGIG (reference sequence). The CDR3: CAWSSGAYNEQFF. The CDR3 coding sequence is TGTGCCTGGAGTTCTGGGGCATACAATGAGCAGTTCTTC.

This chain links TRBV15 with TRBJ1-1; D remains ambiguous. Trimming cost V 0 bases and J 0 bases, with 14 bases left between them. The CDR3 runs to 17 residues. Germline loops: CDR1 LNHNV, CDR2 YYDKDF (reference sequence). The CDR3 spells CATSRDPAETLNTEAFF. CDR3 nucleotides: TGTGCCACCAGCAGAGACCCGGCAGAGACTTTGAACACTGAAGCTTTCTTT. The complete variable domain, with remaining parts taken from reference TRBV15 and TRBJ1-1, reads DAMVIQNPRYQVTQFGKPVTLSCSQTLNHNVMYWYQQKSSQAPKLLFHYYDKDFNNEADTPDNFQSRRPNTSFCFLDIRSPGLGDTAMYLCATSRDPAETLNTEAFFGQGTRLTVV.

V is TRBV30 and J is TRBJ1-1; D call uncertain. This CDR3 spans 11 amino acids. Germline loops: CDR1 GTSNPN, CDR2 SVGIG (reference sequence). V was cut by 3 bases and J by 3 bases, with 5 bases left in between. CDR3: CAWSSDTEAFF. The CDR3 nucleotides read TGTGCCTGGAGCTCGGACACTGAAGCTTTCTTT.

The chain combines TRBV2 with TRBJ2-3; 7 bases fit TRBD1. The CDR3 length is 16 residues. V was pared by 2 bases and J by 2 bases, with 7 bases of the junction left unmatched. The V gene's germline CDR1 is SNHLY and CDR2 FYNNEI. The CDR3 bases are TGTGCCAGCAGTGAAAGTAGGGACAGAGACACAGATACGCAGTATTTT. Protein product: CASSESRDRDTDTQYF. Full variable domain (outside the CDR3, taken from reference TRBV2 and TRBJ2-3): EPEVTQTPSHQVTQMGQEVILRCVPISNHLYFYWYRQILGQKVEFLVSFYNNEISEKSEIFDDQFSVERPDGSNFTLKIRSTKLEDSAMYFCASSESRDRDTDTQYFGPGTRLTVL.

The V gene is TRBV6-6, the J gene TRBJ2-3, with unresolved D. The V gene lost 2 bases and the J gene lost 2 bases, with 11 bases spanning the gap. The CDR3 sequence is 15 residues long. In germline, CDR1 is MNHNY, CDR2 SVGAGI (reference sequence). The CDR3 spells CASSYRDRSTDTQYF. The CDR3 DNA reads as TGTGCCAGCAGTTACCGCGACCGGTCCACAGATACGCAGTATTTT.